These 14 T cell receptor beta chains came from one sample sequenced in a study of siplizumab effects on memory and regulatory T cells. This table comes from immunoSEQ multiplex PCR, and its TCRdb copy is limited to in-frame clones, with some not included. Altogether around 100,000 clones are present, 75% to 95% being singletons, with the ten largest covering around 0.15%. The sequenced sample was CD4+ T cells sorted from blood. The receptor set was obtained from a human donor in good health.

J is TRBJ2-1 and V is TRBV9; maybe TRBD2 (6 bases). Germline V lookup: CDR1 SGDLS, CDR2 YYNGEE. V gave up 0 bases and J gave up 4 bases, with 11 bases separating them. The CDR3 is 15 residues long. This CDR3 reads CASSVAGGEYNEQFF. For the CDR3, the DNA is TGTGCCAGCAGCGTAGCGGGCGGGGAATACAATGAGCAGTTCTTC.

The chain has TRBV7-9 and TRBJ1-2; perhaps TRBD1 as D (5 bases). Trimming shortened V by 6 bases and J by 4 bases, and 18 bases separated the two germline ends. The CDR3 is 15 amino acids. Germline CDR1 reads SEHNR; CDR2 reads FQNEAQ (reference sequence). This CDR3 is CASSFRDGQVYGYTF. The DNA of the CDR3 is TGTGCCAGCAGTTTCCGGGACGGACAAGTCTATGGCTACACCTTC.

The rearrangement uses TRBV2 and TRBJ1-5; possible D gene TRBD1, 5 bases. The CDR3 covers 14 residues. Germline assignment: CDR1 SNHLY and CDR2 FYNNEI. V lost 6 bases and J lost 6, with 15 bases in between. The CDR3 DNA is TGTGCCAGCAGCCGAGGGACCGGGGGTCAGCCCCAGCATTTT. Protein sequence: CASSRGTGGQPQHF. The full variable domain, rest sourced from reference TRBV2 and TRBJ1-5, is EPEVTQTPSHQVTQMGQEVILRCVPISNHLYFYWYRQILGQKVEFLVSFYNNEISEKSEIFDDQFSVERPDGSNFTLKIRSTKLEDSAMYFCASSRGTGGQPQHFGDGTRLSIL.

The V call is TRBV7-9, the J call TRBJ2-3; 8 positions agree with TRBD2. CDR3 length equals 14 residues. Trimming cost V 3 bases and J 6 bases; bases outside gene matches: 5. Per the germline V gene, CDR1 is SEHNR and CDR2 is FQNEAQ (reference sequence). The CDR3 spells CASSFGGAVDTQYF. Written as DNA, the CDR3 is TGTGCCAGCAGCTTCGGGGGGGCAGTTGATACGCAGTATTTT.

The DNA for the CDR3 is TGTGCCAGCAGCTTACTAAGCAGGGGTGGAGGTTCACCCCTCCACTTT. It yields the protein CASSLLSRGGGSPLHF. This rearrangement joins TRBV5-5 to TRBJ1-6, with D possibly being TRBD1 (6 bases). Trimming removed 2 bases at V and 9 bases at J, with 18 bases between. The CDR3 extends over 16 amino acids. CDR1 and CDR2 from the germline V gene are SGHKS and YYEKEE (reference sequence).

The chain uses TRBV7-3 and TRBJ1-2; no clear D. V lost 6 bases and J lost 5, with 13 bases in between. This CDR3 comprises 13 residues. Germline V CDR1 and CDR2: SGHTA, FQGTGA. The CDR3 DNA reads as TGTGCCAGCAGATTGGAGGTCGGGTATGGCTACACCTTC. Translated: CASRLEVGYGYTF.

V is TRBV20-1 and J is TRBJ1-1; the D gene is possibly TRBD1 (5 bases). CDR3 size: 11 residues. Per germline, CDR1 DFQATT and CDR2 SNEGSKA (reference sequence). Trimming took off 5 bases at V and 4 bases at J, with 8 bases between the two ends. CDR3 DNA: TGCAGTGCTTACGGGGGCACTGAAGCTTTCTTT. This codes for CSAYGGTEAFF.

This rearrangement joins TRBV30 to TRBJ2-5; a weak D match, TRBD1 (5 bases). Germline CDR1 is GTSNPN and CDR2 is SVGIG (reference sequence). CDR3 length equals 13 residues. V dropped 3 bases and J dropped 3 bases, with 11 bases sitting between them. CDR3 DNA sequence: TGTGCCTGGAGCGTAGGGGTTGAAGAGACCCAGTACTTC. This codes for CAWSVGVEETQYF.

This clone was seen once. The rearrangement uses TRBV7-9 and TRBJ2-5, with D hard to call. The germline CDR1 and CDR2 sequences are SEHNR and FQNEAQ (reference sequence). The CDR3 is 14 residues long. V lost 3 bases and J lost 2, with 10 bases in between. CDR3 nucleotides: TGTGCCAGCAGCTTCTCGCCCGGGCAAGAGACCCAGTACTTC. This encodes CASSFSPGQETQYF.

V is TRBV7-8 and J is TRBJ2-1; 12 bases match TRBD2. CDR1 is SGHVS, CDR2 FQNEAQ, per germline. The trim removed 4 bases at V and 5 bases at J, leaving 3 bases unmatched. CDR3 length: 15 residues. CDR3 sequence: CASSSTSGGDNEQFF. The CDR3 DNA reads TGTGCCAGCAGCTCGACTAGCGGGGGCGACAATGAGCAGTTCTTC.

The chain carries TRBV18 and TRBJ1-5, with D tentatively TRBD1 (5 bases). Germline V CDR1 and CDR2: KGHSH, LQKENI. V gave up 8 bases and J gave up 6 bases, with 17 bases separating them. CDR3 length: 14 amino acids. The CDR3 nucleotides are TGTGCCAGCCGACCCGGGGCAGGGTCTCAGCCCCAGCATTTT. Protein: CASRPGAGSQPQHF. The variable domain in full, completed from reference TRBV18 and TRBJ1-5, reads NAGVMQNPRHLVRRRGQEARLRCSPMKGHSHVYWYRQLPEEGLKFMVYLQKENIIDESGMPKERFSAEFPKEGPSILRIQQVVRGDSAAYFCASRPGAGSQPQHFGDGTRLSIL.

With regard to this clone: Sequence at one end of the junction differs from germline and may be a read error. This rearrangement joins TRBV7-3 to TRBJ2-2; perhaps TRBD1 as D (5 bases). The CDR3 length is 13 residues. Germline V gene data show CDR1 as SGHTA and CDR2 as FQGTGA. CDR3 bases: TGCGACGAAAAAACAGGCGGCACCGGGGAGCTGTTTTTT. Protein: CDEKTGGTGELFF. Full variable domain (missing parts from reference TRBV7-3 and TRBJ2-2): GAGVSQTPSNKVTEKGKYVELRCDPISGHTALYWYRQSLGQGPEFLIYFQGTGAADDSGLPNDRFFAVRPEGSVSTLKIQRTERGDSAVYLCDEKTGGTGELFFGEGSRLTVL.

The rearrangement joins TRBV29-1 to TRBJ2-3, with D possibly called TRBD1 or TRBD2 (6 bases each). This CDR3 comprises 16 residues. Trimming took 0 bases from V and 7 from J, leaving 20 bases between them. Germline CDR1 and CDR2: SQVTM and ANQGSEA. The CDR3 DNA reads TGCAGCGTTGAAGATCTTTGGGGGGCCGGTCCATATACGCAGTATTTT. Its translation is CSVEDLWGAGPYTQYF.

This clone occurred once. The chain joins TRBV5-4 to TRBJ1-2; TRBD1 matches 7 bases. The CDR3 consists of 14 residues. V lost 2 bases to trimming and J lost 3 bases; unmatched junction nucleotides: 4. In germline, CDR1 is SGHNT, CDR2 YYREEE (reference sequence). The CDR3 loop reads CASSLQGWDYGYTF. CDR3 DNA sequence: TGTGCCAGCAGCTTACAGGGGTGGGACTATGGCTACACCTTC.